The entry that follows covers one T cell receptor (beta chain) sequence. The antigen is unknown. This CDR3 is built from 15 residues. Germline-derived CDR1 and CDR2 are SGDLS and YYNGEE. V gave up 0 bases and J gave up 2 bases, with 9 bases separating them. The sample originates from a study of cytomegalovirus exposure and HLA in healthy donors. About the study: As released early, the data held 80 million to 90 million unique TCRs from HLA-typed donors.

Everyone who donated was a healthy bone marrow donor. Whole-study results and caveats: Rare TCR sequences dominated, though some public TCRs recurred in many donors. The Asian-associated ancestry cluster reportedly had fewer N-insertions than the approximately 650-donor mean in a later analysis.

Primers included in the PCR were 60 Vbeta and 13 Jbeta primers. Some clones are missing from TCRdb's copy, which holds only in-frame ones; the method was immunoSEQ multiplex PCR. The sample consists of around 58,000 clones, 60% to 80% of them appearing once. The sample was PBMCs. The TCR was taken from a female donor in good health and CMV-seronegative. This chain connects TRBV9 to TRBJ1-3; tentatively, D is TRBD1 (5 bases). CDR3: CASSVDVGAGNTIYF. CDR3 DNA sequence: TGTGCCAGCAGCGTAGATGTAGGGGCTGGAAACACCATATATTTT.